The 17 T cell receptor beta chains below come from one sample, sequenced in a study of cytomegalovirus exposure and HLA in healthy donors. PCR was performed using 60 Vbeta and 13 Jbeta primers. Data came from immunoSEQ multiplex PCR; TCRdb stores just in-frame clones and leaves some out. This sample carries about 210,000 clones, over 60% of them seen once, and the ten largest clones take 1.8%. Sequenced: PBMCs. Receptor source: a male donor in good health and CMV-seronegative.

J is TRBJ2-7 and V is TRBV9, with 7 bases aligning to TRBD2. Germline-derived CDR1 and CDR2 are SGDLS and YYNGEE. There are 15 residues in the CDR3. V was pared by 3 bases and J by 3 bases, with 9 bases of the junction left unmatched. The CDR3 nucleotides are TGTGCCAGCAGCGCGCGTCCAGCGGGAAGCTACGAGCAGTACTTC. Translated: CASSARPAGSYEQYF.

The genes are TRBV5-1 and TRBJ2-5; 8 positions agree with TRBD2. V lost 0 bases to trimming and J lost 3 bases; unmatched junction nucleotides: 4. The CDR3 consists of 15 residues. CDR1 SGHRS and CDR2 YFSETQ come from the germline V gene. The CDR3 spells CASSLAALAEETQYF. The CDR3 nucleotides read TGCGCCAGCAGCTTGGCCGCACTAGCGGAAGAGACCCAGTACTTC.

V usage is TRBV30 and J usage is TRBJ2-1; D may be TRBD1 (6 bases). The CDR3 runs to 13 residues. V dropped 2 bases and J dropped 7 bases, with 12 bases sitting between them. Per germline, CDR1 GTSNPN and CDR2 SVGIG (reference sequence). The CDR3 loop is CAWSRGTDNEQFF. CDR3 sequence (DNA): TGTGCCTGGAGTAGGGGGACGGATAATGAGCAGTTCTTC.

The genes are TRBV18 and TRBJ1-2; D is uncertain. Trimming shortened V by 4 bases and J by 2 bases, and 14 bases separated the two germline ends. CDR1 KGHSH and CDR2 LQKENI come from the germline V gene. The CDR3 has 15 residues. The CDR3 reads CASSLAQTVNYGYTF. CDR3 coding DNA: TGTGCCAGCTCACTAGCCCAGACCGTCAACTATGGCTACACCTTC.

This clone has a handful of counts. The CDR3 nucleotides read TGTGCCAGTAGTATATCCAGGACTAGCGGGACCTACGAGCAGTACTTC. Protein: CASSISRTSGTYEQYF. The J gene is TRBJ2-7, the V gene TRBV19; 12 nucleotides agree with TRBD2. This CDR3 has 16 amino acids. CDR1 is LNHDA, CDR2 SQIVND, per germline (reference sequence). With 2 bases clipped from V and 2 bases from J, the junction kept 4 bases outside the gene matches.

V gene TRBV11-2 combines with J gene TRBJ2-7; weak D call: TRBD1 (5 bases). Trimming removed 4 bases at V and 6 bases at J, with 16 bases between. The CDR3 runs 14 residues. Germline CDR1 reads SGHAT; CDR2 reads FQNNGV. The CDR3 nucleotides are TGTGCCAGCAGCTCGTCCCCCCAGGGTGGCGAGCAGTACTTC. It codes for CASSSSPQGGEQYF.

The rearrangement links TRBV9 to TRBJ1-4; TRBD1 might be the D (5 bases). Germline lookup yields CDR1 SGDLS and CDR2 YYNGEE. The CDR3 spans 16 residues. The V end was cut by 0 bases, the J end by 8 bases, with 17 bases between. CDR3 residues: CASSVEFGQGTEKLFF. Here the CDR3 DNA reads TGTGCCAGCAGCGTAGAGTTTGGGCAGGGAACAGAAAAACTGTTTTTT. Variable domain in full (rest from reference TRBV9 and TRBJ1-4): DSGVTQTPKHLITATGQRVTLRCSPRSGDLSVYWYQQSLDQGLQFLIQYYNGEERAKGNILERFSAQQFPDLHSELNLSSLELGDSALYFCASSVEFGQGTEKLFFGSGTQLSVL.

V is TRBV14 and J is TRBJ1-1; D call uncertain. V gave up 1 base and J gave up 0 bases, with 18 bases separating them. This CDR3 has 18 residues. Germline V lookup: CDR1 SGHDN, CDR2 FVKESK. CDR3 in amino acids: CASSQGFLQNLMNTEAFF. The CDR3 DNA follows: TGTGCCAGCAGCCAAGGTTTTCTGCAGAATTTAATGAACACTGAAGCTTTCTTT.

The chain employs TRBV9 and TRBJ2-7, with D possibly matching TRBD1 (5 bases). The germline CDR1 and CDR2 sequences are SGDLS and YYNGEE. V lost 0 bases to trimming and J lost 3 bases, with 10 bases between them. This CDR3 is 14 amino acids long. CDR3 sequence (DNA): TGTGCCAGCAGCGTAGCGGTAGGGGTCTACGAGCAGTACTTC. It yields the protein CASSVAVGVYEQYF. The variable domain in full, with the rest retrieved from reference TRBV9 and TRBJ2-7, is DSGVTQTPKHLITATGQRVTLRCSPRSGDLSVYWYQQSLDQGLQFLIQYYNGEERAKGNILERFSAQQFPDLHSELNLSSLELGDSALYFCASSVAVGVYEQYFGPGTRLTVT.

The V gene is TRBV27, the J gene TRBJ2-3, with a weak D call TRBD2 (6 bases). V dropped 7 bases and J dropped 6 bases, with 23 bases sitting between them. CDR1 is MNHEY, CDR2 SMNVEV, per germline (reference sequence). CDR3 size: 16 residues. The CDR3 loop is CASTQGGYGSRDTQYF. As DNA, the CDR3 is TGTGCCAGCACCCAAGGAGGGTATGGATCCCGTGATACGCAGTATTTT.

This clone showed up just a few times. This chain links TRBV4-3 with TRBJ1-1; 7 bases align to TRBD1. This CDR3 has 14 residues. CDR1 is LGHNA and CDR2 is YSLEER in the germline V gene. With 3 bases clipped from V and 5 bases from J, the junction kept 6 bases outside the gene matches. DNA of the CDR3: TGCGCCAGCAGCCAGAGACAGGGACGGACTGAAGCTTTCTTT. Translated, it gives CASSQRQGRTEAFF.

The rearrangement joins TRBV28 to TRBJ2-3, with TRBD2 matching over 8 bases. CDR1 and CDR2 (germline): MDHEN, SYDVKM. The CDR3 is 15 residues long. Trimming took 4 bases from V and 2 from J; bases not matched to a gene: 5. The DNA of the CDR3 is TGTGCCAGCAGTTCGACTAGCGTGATCACAGATACGCAGTATTTT. Translation gives CASSSTSVITDTQYF.

DNA of the CDR3: TGTGCCAGCAGCTTAGGGGCAGGACTCATGAACACTGAAGCTTTCTTT. As protein: CASSLGAGLMNTEAFF. This chain uses TRBV7-6 with TRBJ1-1; D unresolved. Germline-derived CDR1 and CDR2 are SGHVS and FNYEAQ. V lost 1 base to trimming and J lost 0 bases, with 12 bases between them. The CDR3 totals 16 residues.

This chain connects TRBV7-9 to TRBJ2-7, with D possibly being TRBD1 (5 bases). V was trimmed by 5 bases and J by 2 bases, leaving 13 bases between them. The CDR3 contains 14 residues. Germline CDR1 is SEHNR and CDR2 is FQNEAQ (reference sequence). The CDR3 here is CASSATVAPYEQYF. CDR3 sequence (DNA): TGTGCCAGCAGCGCGACAGTCGCCCCCTACGAGCAGTACTTC. Together with reference TRBV7-9 and TRBJ2-7, the CDR3 gives the full variable domain: DTGVSQNPRHKITKRGQNVTFRCDPISEHNRLYWYRQTLGQGPEFLTYFQNEAQLEKSRLLSDRFSAERPKGSFSTLEIQRTEQGDSAMYLCASSATVAPYEQYFGPGTRLTVT.

This chain connects TRBV10-3 to TRBJ2-5; weak D call: TRBD1 (5 bases). The CDR3 loop spans 13 amino acids. V shed 9 bases and J shed 0 bases, with 11 bases lying between them. Germline V lookup: CDR1 ENHRY, CDR2 SYGVKD. CDR3 bases: TGTGCCATGTCGGACACGTACCAAGAGACCCAGTACTTC. It specifies CAMSDTYQETQYF.

The CDR3 loop reads CASSSPRGKYEQYF. CDR3 in DNA: TGTGCCAGCAGTTCACCCAGGGGCAAGTACGAGCAGTACTTC. The chain is built from TRBV27 and TRBJ2-7; D possibly corresponds to TRBD1 (6 bases). This CDR3 spans 14 amino acids. V was clipped by 4 bases and J by 4 bases, with 14 bases between them. Per the germline V gene, CDR1 is MNHEY and CDR2 is SMNVEV (reference sequence).

In its sample, this clone was seen once. The chain is built from TRBV6-5 and TRBJ1-2; weak D call: TRBD1 (6 bases). The V end lost 5 bases, the J end lost 6 bases, and 16 bases lay between the germline ends. The CDR3 runs 14 residues. CDR1 is MNHEY and CDR2 is SVGAGI in the germline V gene. The CDR3 is CASSVDRRVDGYTF. The CDR3 nucleotides are TGTGCCAGCAGTGTGGACAGAAGAGTCGATGGCTACACCTTC.